These T cell receptor beta chains were read from a single sample in a study of T-cell reconstitution after alpha-beta-depleted transplantation in children. TCRdb re-derived calls from the PCR reads in MiXCR, one entry per CDR3 protein. Found here are approximately 520,000 distinct CDR3 sequences, approximately 10% of them singletons; the top ten hold about 14%. The specimen comprised PBMCs, mostly from graft donor cells, sampled 180 days after TCRalphabeta/CD19-depleted stem cell transplant. These receptors all stem from a female patient aged 2-9 years who had a stem cell transplant for aplastic anemia, so the T cells may come from the graft donor. Each CDR3 is given with its conserved first and last residue. The order of the fields is CDR3 protein, CDR3 DNA, clone size, V gene, J gene, D gene. D genes are given only for firm matches. For some rows the clone size is stated as once, few or many, or as a class when expanded; others skip it.

cdr3_aa: CASSMRGQGISGANVLTF
cdr3_nt: TGTGCCAGTAGTATGAGGGGACAGGGTATATCGGGGGCCAACGTCCTGACTTTC
clone_size: NA
v_call: TRBV19
j_call: TRBJ2-6
d_call: TRBD1

cdr3_aa: CASSFWGFQETQYF
cdr3_nt: TGTGCCAGCAGTTTTTGGGGCTTTCAAGAGACCCAGTACTTC
clone_size: many
v_call: TRBV27
j_call: TRBJ2-5
d_call: NA

cdr3_aa: CSAETGVDNEQFF
cdr3_nt: TGCAGTGCGGAAACAGGGGTAGACAATGAGCAGTTCTTC
clone_size: NA
v_call: TRBV20-1
j_call: TRBJ2-1
d_call: TRBD1

cdr3_aa: CASSLRLPISGANVLTF
cdr3_nt: TGTGCCAGCAGTTTAAGGCTCCCGATCTCTGGGGCCAACGTCCTGACTTTC
clone_size: many
v_call: TRBV28
j_call: TRBJ2-6
d_call: NA

cdr3_aa: CASSPEVWQETQYF
cdr3_nt: TGTGCCAGCAGCCCAGAGGTCTGGCAAGAGACCCAGTACTTC
clone_size: few
v_call: TRBV7-2
j_call: TRBJ2-5
d_call: NA

cdr3_aa: CASSRSPLNTGELFF
cdr3_nt: TGCGCCAGCAGTCGATCACCCCTGAACACCGGGGAGCTGTTTTTT
clone_size: few
v_call: TRBV5-1
j_call: TRBJ2-2
d_call: NA

cdr3_aa: CASSVAVEDTQYF
cdr3_nt: TGTGCCAGCAGCGTAGCTGTTGAAGATACGCAGTATTTT
clone_size: NA
v_call: TRBV9
j_call: TRBJ2-3
d_call: NA

cdr3_aa: CASSFRTLPYNEQFF
cdr3_nt: TGCGCCAGCAGTTTTCGGACCCTTCCCTACAATGAGCAGTTCTTC
clone_size: few
v_call: TRBV5-1
j_call: TRBJ2-1
d_call: NA

cdr3_aa: CASSLEGGGEQFF
cdr3_nt: TGTGCCAGCAGCTTAGAAGGGGGAGGTGAGCAGTTCTTC
clone_size: few
v_call: TRBV7-9
j_call: TRBJ2-1
d_call: NA

cdr3_aa: CASSDPSTGELFF
cdr3_nt: TGTGCCAGCAGTGACCCTTCCACCGGGGAGCTGTTTTTT
clone_size: few
v_call: TRBV12-3/TRBV12-4
j_call: TRBJ2-2
d_call: NA

cdr3_aa: CASIKGQVAGELFF
cdr3_nt: TGTGCCAGCATTAAAGGACAGGTGGCCGGGGAGCTGTTTTTT
clone_size: NA
v_call: TRBV6-2/TRBV6-3
j_call: TRBJ2-2
d_call: TRBD1

cdr3_aa: CASSKKPPGANVLTF
cdr3_nt: TGTGCCAGCAGCAAAAAGCCCCCTGGGGCCAACGTCCTGACTTTC
clone_size: few
v_call: TRBV21-1
j_call: TRBJ2-6
d_call: NA

cdr3_aa: CASSSDRGLSYNEQFF
cdr3_nt: TGTGCCAGCAGTTCGGACAGGGGGCTCTCCTACAATGAGCAGTTCTTC
clone_size: few
v_call: TRBV12-3/TRBV12-4
j_call: TRBJ2-1
d_call: TRBD1

cdr3_aa: CASSELLDYNEQFF
cdr3_nt: TGTGCTAGTTCCGAGCTCCTTGACTACAATGAGCAGTTCTTC
clone_size: many
v_call: TRBV12-5
j_call: TRBJ2-1
d_call: NA

cdr3_aa: CASRRNSGTDTGELFF
cdr3_nt: TGTGCCAGCAGAAGAAATAGCGGGACGGACACCGGGGAGCTGTTTTTT
clone_size: few
v_call: TRBV6-1
j_call: TRBJ2-2
d_call: TRBD2

cdr3_aa: CSADFRGTNTEAFF
cdr3_nt: TGCAGTGCGGACTTTAGGGGGACTAACACTGAAGCTTTCTTT
clone_size: NA
v_call: TRBV20-1
j_call: TRBJ1-1
d_call: NA

cdr3_aa: CSVEGHTSSYNEQFF
cdr3_nt: TGCAGCGTTGAGGGTCATACTAGCTCCTACAATGAGCAGTTCTTC
clone_size: few
v_call: TRBV29-1
j_call: TRBJ2-1
d_call: NA

cdr3_aa: CASTRRGTSGSNEQFF
cdr3_nt: TGTGCCAGCACAAGGCGGGGGACTAGCGGTTCCAATGAGCAGTTCTTC
clone_size: NA
v_call: TRBV11-3
j_call: TRBJ2-1
d_call: TRBD2

cdr3_aa: CATRQGVYTEAFF
cdr3_nt: TGTGCCACCAGGCAGGGAGTTTACACTGAAGCTTTCTTT
clone_size: many
v_call: TRBV24-1
j_call: TRBJ1-1
d_call: NA

cdr3_aa: CSARDPSGRGAYEQYF
cdr3_nt: TGCAGTGCTAGAGATCCTAGCGGGAGGGGGGCCTACGAGCAGTACTTC
clone_size: few
v_call: TRBV20-1
j_call: TRBJ2-7
d_call: TRBD2

cdr3_aa: CASSFGGSKNIQYF
cdr3_nt: TGTGCCAGCAGCTTCGGGGGGAGCAAAAACATTCAGTACTTC
clone_size: few
v_call: TRBV7-2
j_call: TRBJ2-4
d_call: TRBD2

cdr3_aa: CSAARLADGQWHEQFF
cdr3_nt: TGCAGTGCTGCGAGACTAGCGGACGGCCAGTGGCATGAGCAGTTCTTC
clone_size: many
v_call: TRBV20-1
j_call: TRBJ2-1
d_call: TRBD2

cdr3_aa: CASSLVNPETQYF
cdr3_nt: TGTGCCAGCAGCTTAGTAAACCCTGAGACCCAGTACTTC
clone_size: NA
v_call: TRBV7-9
j_call: TRBJ2-5
d_call: NA

cdr3_aa: CSVLTVHVYEQYF
cdr3_nt: TGCAGCGTCCTGACCGTACATGTCTACGAGCAGTACTTC
clone_size: few
v_call: TRBV29-1
j_call: TRBJ2-7
d_call: NA

cdr3_aa: CASSLDFRSGYTF
cdr3_nt: TGTGCCAGCAGCTTAGATTTTCGGTCCGGCTACACCTTC
clone_size: few
v_call: TRBV7-2
j_call: TRBJ1-2
d_call: NA

cdr3_aa: CASSPGDQEVGYTF
cdr3_nt: TGCGCCAGCAGCCCGGGGGACCAGGAGGTCGGCTACACCTTC
clone_size: NA
v_call: TRBV5-1
j_call: TRBJ1-2
d_call: NA

cdr3_aa: CASSVDTYSYEQYF
cdr3_nt: TGTGCCAGCAGCGTAGACACCTACTCCTACGAGCAGTACTTC
clone_size: NA
v_call: TRBV9
j_call: TRBJ2-7
d_call: NA

cdr3_aa: CATSDLEVLADQETQYF
cdr3_nt: TGTGCCACCAGTGATTTGGAGGTACTAGCGGACCAAGAGACCCAGTACTTC
clone_size: many
v_call: TRBV24-1
j_call: TRBJ2-5
d_call: TRBD2

cdr3_aa: CASSLLATSGSYEQYF
cdr3_nt: TGTGCCAGCAGTTTACTGGCGACTAGCGGCTCCTACGAGCAGTACTTC
clone_size: NA
v_call: TRBV27
j_call: TRBJ2-7
d_call: TRBD2

cdr3_aa: CASSKGEGPGTEAFF
cdr3_nt: TGCGCCAGCAGCAAGGGAGAGGGGCCGGGGACTGAAGCTTTCTTT
clone_size: NA
v_call: TRBV4-1
j_call: TRBJ1-1
d_call: NA

cdr3_aa: CASSQDDRGFIYEQYF
cdr3_nt: TGCGCCAGCAGCCAAGATGACAGGGGCTTTATCTACGAGCAGTACTTC
clone_size: NA
v_call: TRBV4-3
j_call: TRBJ2-7
d_call: TRBD1

cdr3_aa: CASKISGGTDTQYF
cdr3_nt: TGTGCCTCTAAGATTAGCGGGGGCACAGATACGCAGTATTTT
clone_size: few
v_call: TRBV12-3/TRBV12-4
j_call: TRBJ2-3
d_call: TRBD2

cdr3_aa: CSVVPGLGGDTQYF
cdr3_nt: TGCAGCGTTGTGCCAGGACTAGGTGGAGATACGCAGTATTTT
clone_size: many
v_call: TRBV29-1
j_call: TRBJ2-3
d_call: TRBD2

cdr3_aa: CASSSGLGGWETQYF
cdr3_nt: TGTGCCAGCAGCTCAGGGCTGGGGGGCTGGGAGACCCAGTACTTC
clone_size: few
v_call: TRBV7-2
j_call: TRBJ2-5
d_call: NA